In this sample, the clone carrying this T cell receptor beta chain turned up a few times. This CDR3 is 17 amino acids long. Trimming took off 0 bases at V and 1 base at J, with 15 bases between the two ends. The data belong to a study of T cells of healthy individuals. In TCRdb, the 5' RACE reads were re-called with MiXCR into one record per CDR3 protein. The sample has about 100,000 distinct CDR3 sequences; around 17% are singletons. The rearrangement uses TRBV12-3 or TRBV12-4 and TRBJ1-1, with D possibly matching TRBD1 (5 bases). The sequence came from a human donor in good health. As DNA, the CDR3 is TGTGCCAGCAGTTTAGCCGGGGGACTGCTAGCGAACACTGAAGCTTTCTTT. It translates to CASSLAGGLLANTEAFF.